This is a list of T cell receptor beta chains from one sample in a study of blood T cell repertoires in COVID-19. TCRdb keeps only in-frame clones here, not all; method: immunoSEQ multiplex PCR. The sample gives about 380,000 clones, 81% of which show up once; more than 0.95% is in the top ten. Sample: peripheral blood. The receptors were gathered from a human donor with acute or convalescent COVID-19. The donor label of this sample is uncertain. The CDR3 runs from the conserved cysteine through the conserved F or W. Each record gives: J gene, V gene, D gene, clone size, CDR3 DNA, CDR3 protein. A D gene is named only where the DNA matches it firmly. Clone size, where shown, is once, few, many, or a class for clones that have expanded.

J: TRBJ2-5; V: TRBV2; D: NA; size: NA; DNA: TGTGCCAGCAGTGAGCAGGGTGGATTTACCCAGTACTTC; CDR3: CASSEQGGFTQYF
J: TRBJ1-2; V: TRBV16; D: TRBD1; size: NA; DNA: TGTGCCAGCAGCCACTTTAGGACAGGGGAGGACTATGGCTACACCTTC; CDR3: CASSHFRTGEDYGYTF
J: TRBJ1-5; V: TRBV4-1; D: TRBD1; size: NA; DNA: TGCGCCAGCAGCCAAGATCCAGGGGGAAGACAGCCCCAGCATTTT; CDR3: CASSQDPGGRQPQHF
J: TRBJ1-2; V: TRBV6-5; D: NA; size: NA; DNA: TGTGCCAGCAGTTACTCGGGTACGGAGTCATCTAAGGGCTACACCTTC; CDR3: CASSYSGTESSKGYTF
J: TRBJ2-7; V: TRBV30; D: NA; size: NA; DNA: TGTGCCTGGAGCCCAGCCGGGGACTCCTACGAGCAGTACTTC; CDR3: CAWSPAGDSYEQYF
J: TRBJ1-2; V: TRBV3-1/TRBV3-2; D: NA; size: few; DNA: TGTGCCAGCAGCCCTTGGACACCCACGAGGTATGGCTACACCTTC; CDR3: CASSPWTPTRYGYTF
J: TRBJ2-2; V: TRBV6-5; D: NA; size: NA; DNA: TGTGCCAGCAGTTACTCTAGCGACAACACCGGGGAGCTGTTTTTT; CDR3: CASSYSSDNTGELFF
J: TRBJ1-2; V: TRBV3-1/TRBV3-2; D: NA; size: NA; DNA: TGTGCCAGCAGCCAACAATCCGGCTACACCTTC; CDR3: CASSQQSGYTF
J: TRBJ1-5; V: TRBV4-2; D: TRBD1; size: NA; DNA: TGTGCCAGCAGCCAAGGGGCAGGGGGAATTGGTCAGCCCCAGCATTTT; CDR3: CASSQGAGGIGQPQHF
J: TRBJ2-2; V: TRBV6-5; D: TRBD2; size: NA; DNA: TGTGCCGTAATGCTAGCGGGAGTTAAGACCGGGGAGCTGTTTTTT; CDR3: CAVMLAGVKTGELFF